This T cell receptor (beta chain) was identified during a study of resident and recirculating memory T cells in vitiligo. For the study at large: Epidermis came from shave biopsies of lesional and nonlesional sites, plus PBMCs.

Using immunoSEQ multiplex PCR, the repertoire was profiled, and TCRdb retains in-frame clones only, with some absent. The repertoire includes around 76,000 clones, roughly nine tenths of them detected once, and around 4.9% sits in the top ten. Study outcomes and limitations: No single dominant TCR clone appeared; lesion clonality varied.

J was trimmed by 1 base and V by 5 bases; bases with no gene match: 11. Per germline, CDR1 SGHRS and CDR2 YFSETQ. CDR3 length: 16 amino acids. No patient showed confetti depigmentation, a clinical sign of active disease. Concerning this clone: No antigen is known for it.

The TCR originated in a male donor with vitiligo. The gene calls are TRBV5-1 and TRBJ1-1, with TRBD1 identical over 7 bases. Material: blood. CDR3 DNA sequence: TGCGCCAGCAGGACCCAACCAGGGGGGAAGAACACTGAAGCTTTCTTT. It is translated as CASRTQPGGKNTEAFF.